A single sample is the source of the 4 T cell receptor beta chains below, sequenced in a study of metastatic and nonmetastatic thyroid tumors. TCRdb reprocessed the PCR reads via MiXCR. The sample consists of roughly 72,000 clones, 18% of them appearing once. Not a single patient had been given any form of treatment at any point before undergoing thyroid surgery. The source material was blood. The receptors were sampled from a female donor with papillary thyroid cancer or a benign thyroid nodule (not recorded which). Some clones in this sample may be carry-over from other donors' samples.

This clone was seen many times. The V and J genes are TRBV4-1 and TRBJ1-3, with no clear D. Looked up from germline, CDR1 is MGHRA and CDR2 is YSYEKL. The CDR3 is made up of 12 amino acids. Between the trimmed V and J ends, which lost 0 bases and 4 bases, there was a span of 1 base. The CDR3 here is CASSQEGNTIYF. The DNA of the CDR3 is TGCGCCAGCAGCCAAGAGGGAAACACCATATATTTT.

The table lists this clone with many counts. The chain recombines TRBV6-1 with TRBJ2-7, with D unresolved. Germline CDR1 is MNHNS and CDR2 is SASEGT. CDR3 length: 12 amino acids. V lost 6 bases, J lost 3 bases, and 9 bases lay in between. Here the CDR3 DNA reads TGTGCCAGCAGGAGGAAGCTCTACGAGCAGTACTTC. Protein sequence: CASRRKLYEQYF.

This clone appeared many times. The chain uses TRBV5-6 and TRBJ1-1, with TRBD1 identical over 9 bases. J gave up 1 base and V 0 bases, and 1 base lay outside the gene matches. The CDR3 has 15 residues. CDR1 is SGHDT and CDR2 is YYEEEE in the germline V gene. The CDR3 bases are TGTGCCAGCAGCTTGGTGGGACAGGGGAACACTGAAGCTTTCTTT. Its protein is CASSLVGQGNTEAFF. The full variable domain, completed using reference TRBV5-6 and TRBJ1-1, is DAGVTQSPTHLIKTRGQQVTLRCSPKSGHDTVSWYQQALGQGPQFIFQYYEEEERQRGNFPDRFSGHQFPNYSSELNVNALLLGDSALYLCASSLVGQGNTEAFFGQGTRLTVV.

At least ten counts were recorded for this clone. The chain has TRBV19 and TRBJ2-7, with D tentatively TRBD1 (6 bases). The CDR3 totals 14 residues. V was pared by 9 bases and J by 6 bases, with 21 bases between. Germline CDR1 and CDR2: LNHDA and SQIVND (reference sequence). CDR3 in amino acids: CASEEQGNIGEQYF. The CDR3, as DNA: TGTGCCAGCGAAGAACAGGGAAACATCGGCGAGCAGTACTTC.